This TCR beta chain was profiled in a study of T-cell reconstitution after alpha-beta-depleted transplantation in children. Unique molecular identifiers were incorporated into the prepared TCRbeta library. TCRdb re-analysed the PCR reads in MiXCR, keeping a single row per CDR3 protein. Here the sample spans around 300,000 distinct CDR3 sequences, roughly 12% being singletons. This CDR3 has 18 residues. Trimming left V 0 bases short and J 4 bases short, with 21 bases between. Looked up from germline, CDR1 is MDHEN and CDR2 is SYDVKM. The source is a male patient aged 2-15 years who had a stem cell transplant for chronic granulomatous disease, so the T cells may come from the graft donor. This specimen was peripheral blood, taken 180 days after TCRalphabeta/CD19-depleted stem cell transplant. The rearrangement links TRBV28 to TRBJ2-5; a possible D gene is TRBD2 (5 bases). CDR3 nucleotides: TGTGCCAGCAGTTTATGGTCTGGCTTTTGGGGAGTCCCAGAGACCCAGTACTTC. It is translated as CASSLWSGFWGVPETQYF.